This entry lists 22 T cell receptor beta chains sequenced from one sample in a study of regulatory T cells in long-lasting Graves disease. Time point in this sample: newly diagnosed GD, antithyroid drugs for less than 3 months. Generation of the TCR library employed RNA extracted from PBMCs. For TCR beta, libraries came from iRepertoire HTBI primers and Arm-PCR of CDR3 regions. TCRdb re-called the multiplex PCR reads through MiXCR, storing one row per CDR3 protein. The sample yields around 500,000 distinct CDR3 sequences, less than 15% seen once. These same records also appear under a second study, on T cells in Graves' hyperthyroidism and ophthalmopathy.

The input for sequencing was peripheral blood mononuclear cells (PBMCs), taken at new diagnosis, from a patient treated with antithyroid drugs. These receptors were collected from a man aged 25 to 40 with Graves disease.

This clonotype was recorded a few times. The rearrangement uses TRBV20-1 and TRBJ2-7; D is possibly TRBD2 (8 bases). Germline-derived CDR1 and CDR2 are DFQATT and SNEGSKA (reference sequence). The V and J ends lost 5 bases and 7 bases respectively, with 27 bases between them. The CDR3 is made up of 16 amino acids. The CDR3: CSAPRTGLAGSGEQYF. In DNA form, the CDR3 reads TGCAGTGCTCCCCGGACAGGACTAGCCGGTTCGGGAGAGCAGTACTTC.

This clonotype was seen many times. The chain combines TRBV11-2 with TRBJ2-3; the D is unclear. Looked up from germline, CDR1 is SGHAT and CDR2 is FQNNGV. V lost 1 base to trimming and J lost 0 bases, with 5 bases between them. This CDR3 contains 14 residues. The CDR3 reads CASSLVGSTDTQYF. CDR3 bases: TGTGCCAGCAGCTTAGTGGGAAGCACAGATACGCAGTATTTT.

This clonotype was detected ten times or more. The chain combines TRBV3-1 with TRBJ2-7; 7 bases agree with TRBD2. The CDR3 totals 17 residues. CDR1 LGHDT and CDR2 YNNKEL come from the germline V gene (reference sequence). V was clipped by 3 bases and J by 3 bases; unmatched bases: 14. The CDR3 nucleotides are TGTGCCAGCAGCCACAGACAAAGAGCGGGGCTGAACTACGAGCAGTACTTC. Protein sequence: CASSHRQRAGLNYEQYF.

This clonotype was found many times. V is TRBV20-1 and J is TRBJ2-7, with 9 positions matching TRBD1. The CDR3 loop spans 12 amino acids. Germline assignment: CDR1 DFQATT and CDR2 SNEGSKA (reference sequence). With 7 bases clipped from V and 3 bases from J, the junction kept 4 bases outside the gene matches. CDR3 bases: TGCAGTGGAGGACAGGGGTTCTACGAGCAGTACTTC. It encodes CSGGQGFYEQYF.

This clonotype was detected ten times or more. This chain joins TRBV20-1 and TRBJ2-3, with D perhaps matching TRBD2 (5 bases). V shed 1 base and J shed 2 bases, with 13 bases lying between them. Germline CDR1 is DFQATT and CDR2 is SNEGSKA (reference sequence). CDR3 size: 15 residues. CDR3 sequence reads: CSARVGASDTDTQYF. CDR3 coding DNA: TGCAGTGCTAGAGTGGGAGCCTCCGACACAGATACGCAGTATTTT.

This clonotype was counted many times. CDR3 in amino acids: CASSGDIGELFF. In DNA, the CDR3 is TGTGCCAGCAGTGGCGACATAGGGGAGCTGTTTTTT. This chain joins TRBV6-1 and TRBJ2-2, with D unresolved. The CDR3 is 12 residues long. Looked up from germline, CDR1 is MNHNS and CDR2 is SASEGT. Trimming removed 4 bases at V and 8 bases at J, with 8 bases between.

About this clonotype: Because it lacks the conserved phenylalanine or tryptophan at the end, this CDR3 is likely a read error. The CDR3 nucleotides read TGTGCCAGCTCACCTCTCACGGGGGCATCTAACATTCAGTACTTG. This codes for CASSPLTGASNIQYL. The chain employs TRBV18 and TRBJ2-4; D might be TRBD1 or TRBD2, each matching 6 bases. The CDR3 is 15 residues long. V dropped 3 bases and J dropped 7 bases, with 16 bases sitting between them. The germline V gene has CDR1 KGHSH and CDR2 LQKENI.

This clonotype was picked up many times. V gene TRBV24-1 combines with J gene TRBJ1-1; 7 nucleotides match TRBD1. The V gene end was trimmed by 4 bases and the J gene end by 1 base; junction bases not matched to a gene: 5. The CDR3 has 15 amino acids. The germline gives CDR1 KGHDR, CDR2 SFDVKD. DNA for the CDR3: TGTGCCACCAGTGAGTCCGAGGGGGCGAACACTGAAGCTTTCTTT. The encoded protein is CATSESEGANTEAFF.

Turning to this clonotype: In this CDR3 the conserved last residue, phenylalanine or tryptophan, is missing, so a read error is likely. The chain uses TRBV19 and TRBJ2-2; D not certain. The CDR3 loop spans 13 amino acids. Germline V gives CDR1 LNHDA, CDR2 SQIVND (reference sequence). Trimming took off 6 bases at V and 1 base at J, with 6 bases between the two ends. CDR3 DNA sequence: TGTGCCAGTAGCCGACAGAACACCGGGGAGCTGTTTTCT. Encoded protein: CASSRQNTGELFS.

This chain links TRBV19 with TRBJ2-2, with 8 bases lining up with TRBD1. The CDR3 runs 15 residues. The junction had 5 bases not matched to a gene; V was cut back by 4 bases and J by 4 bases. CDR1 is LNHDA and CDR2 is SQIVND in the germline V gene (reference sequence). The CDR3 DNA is TGTGCCAGTAGTACCAGGGACAGGCGCACCGGGGAGCTGTTTTTT. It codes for CASSTRDRRTGELFF. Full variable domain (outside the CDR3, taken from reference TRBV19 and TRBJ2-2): DGGITQSPKYLFRKEGQNVTLSCEQNLNHDAMYWYRQDPGQGLRLIYYSQIVNDFQKGDIAEGYSVSREKKESFPLTVTSAQKNPTAFYLCASSTRDRRTGELFFGEGSRLTVL.

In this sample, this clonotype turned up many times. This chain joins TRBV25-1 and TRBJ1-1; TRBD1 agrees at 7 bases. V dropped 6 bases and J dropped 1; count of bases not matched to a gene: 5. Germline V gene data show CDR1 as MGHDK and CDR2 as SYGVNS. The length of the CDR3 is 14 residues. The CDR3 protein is CASSDREWNTEAFF. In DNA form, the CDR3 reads TGTGCCAGCAGCGACAGGGAGTGGAACACTGAAGCTTTCTTT.

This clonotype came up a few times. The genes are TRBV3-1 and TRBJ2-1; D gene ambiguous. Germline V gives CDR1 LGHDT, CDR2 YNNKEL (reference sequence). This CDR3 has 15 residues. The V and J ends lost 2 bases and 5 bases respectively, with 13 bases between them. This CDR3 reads CASSQQFTTNNEQFF. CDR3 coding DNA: TGTGCCAGCAGCCAACAATTCACTACTAACAATGAGCAGTTCTTC.

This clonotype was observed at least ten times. CDR3 protein: CASSLTAAYEQYF. CDR3 DNA: TGTGCCAGCAGTTTAACGGCGGCGTACGAGCAGTACTTC. The chain has TRBV7-2 and TRBJ2-7; D gene ambiguous. Germline lookup yields CDR1 SGHTA and CDR2 FQGNSA. V lost 6 bases to trimming and J lost 4 bases, with 13 bases between them. CDR3 length: 13 residues.

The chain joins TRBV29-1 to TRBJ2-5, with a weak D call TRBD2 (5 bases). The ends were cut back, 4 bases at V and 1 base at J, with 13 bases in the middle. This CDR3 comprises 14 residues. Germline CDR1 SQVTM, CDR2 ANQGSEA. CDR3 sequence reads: CSVGPEGLQETQYF. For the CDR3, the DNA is TGCAGCGTTGGCCCAGAGGGCCTCCAAGAGACCCAGTACTTC.

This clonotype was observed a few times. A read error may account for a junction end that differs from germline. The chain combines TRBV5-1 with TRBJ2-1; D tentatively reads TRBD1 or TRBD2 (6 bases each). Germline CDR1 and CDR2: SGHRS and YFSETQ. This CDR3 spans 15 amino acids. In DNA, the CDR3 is TGTGCCAGCAGCCAAGGGGCAGGGGAGGTCAGTGAGCAGTTCTTC. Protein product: CASSQGAGEVSEQFF.

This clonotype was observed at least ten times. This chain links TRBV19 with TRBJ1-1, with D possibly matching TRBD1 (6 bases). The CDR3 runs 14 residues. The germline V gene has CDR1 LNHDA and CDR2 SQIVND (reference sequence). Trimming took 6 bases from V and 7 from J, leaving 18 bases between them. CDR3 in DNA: TGTGCCAGTAGCCCCAGGGGCGGATCGAATGAAGCTTTCTTT. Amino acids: CASSPRGGSNEAFF. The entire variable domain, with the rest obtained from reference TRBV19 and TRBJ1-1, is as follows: DGGITQSPKYLFRKEGQNVTLSCEQNLNHDAMYWYRQDPGQGLRLIYYSQIVNDFQKGDIAEGYSVSREKKESFPLTVTSAQKNPTAFYLCASSPRGGSNEAFFGQGTRLTVV.

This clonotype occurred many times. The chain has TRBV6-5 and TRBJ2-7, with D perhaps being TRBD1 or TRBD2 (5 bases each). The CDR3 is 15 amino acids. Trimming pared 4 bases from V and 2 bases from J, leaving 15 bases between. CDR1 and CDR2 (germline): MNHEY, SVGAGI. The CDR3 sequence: CASSWGSGGAYEQYF. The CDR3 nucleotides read TGTGCCAGCAGTTGGGGGAGCGGAGGAGCCTACGAGCAGTACTTC.

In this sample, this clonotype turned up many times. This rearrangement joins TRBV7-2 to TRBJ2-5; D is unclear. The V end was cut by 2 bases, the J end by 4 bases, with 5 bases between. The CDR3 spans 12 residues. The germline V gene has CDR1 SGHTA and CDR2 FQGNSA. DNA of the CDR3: TGTGCCAGCAGCTTAATGAGAGAGACCCAGTACTTC. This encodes CASSLMRETQYF.

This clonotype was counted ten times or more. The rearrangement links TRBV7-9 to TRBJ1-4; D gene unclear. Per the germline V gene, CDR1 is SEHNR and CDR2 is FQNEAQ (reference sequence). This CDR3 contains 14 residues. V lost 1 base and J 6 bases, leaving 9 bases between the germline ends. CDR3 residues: CASSLGGVDEKLFF. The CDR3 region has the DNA TGTGCCAGCAGCTTAGGGGGAGTTGATGAAAAACTGTTTTTT.

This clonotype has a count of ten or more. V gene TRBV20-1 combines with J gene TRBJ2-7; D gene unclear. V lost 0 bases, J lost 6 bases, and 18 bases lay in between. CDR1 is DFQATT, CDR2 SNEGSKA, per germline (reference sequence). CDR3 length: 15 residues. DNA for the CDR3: TGCAGTGCTAGAGACGTTAAGGCCGGTGGCTTCGAGCAGTACTTC. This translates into CSARDVKAGGFEQYF.

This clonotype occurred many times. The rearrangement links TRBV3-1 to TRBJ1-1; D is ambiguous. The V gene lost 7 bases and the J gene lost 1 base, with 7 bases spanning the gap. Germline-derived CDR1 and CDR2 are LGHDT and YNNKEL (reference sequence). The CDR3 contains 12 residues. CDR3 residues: CASNRGNTEAFF. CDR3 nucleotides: TGTGCCAGCAACCGGGGGAACACTGAAGCTTTCTTT.

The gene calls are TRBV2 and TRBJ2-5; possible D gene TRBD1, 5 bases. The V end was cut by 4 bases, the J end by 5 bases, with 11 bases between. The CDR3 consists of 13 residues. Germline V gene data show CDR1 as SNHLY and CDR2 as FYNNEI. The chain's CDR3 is CASSGQHRETQYF. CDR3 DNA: TGTGCCAGCAGTGGACAGCACCGGGAGACCCAGTACTTC.